The source of this T cell receptor (beta chain) is a study of blood T cell repertoires in COVID-19. The overall study: The cDNA or gDNA used as material had been derived from T cells, B-cell-depleted T cells, or PBMCs.

Produced via immunoSEQ multiplex PCR; TCRdb's table is partial and in-frame only. The data contain 130,000 or so clones, 88% of them singletons. The CDR3 is made up of 12 amino acids. In germline, CDR1 is MNHEY, CDR2 SVGAGI. The V and J ends lost 6 bases and 7 bases respectively, with 12 bases between them. Specimen: peripheral blood. The receptor's source is a woman aged 55-69 years with acute or convalescent COVID-19. The chain joins TRBV6-5 to TRBJ1-1; possible D gene TRBD1, 5 bases. The CDR3 DNA is TGTGCCAGCAGAAAAACAGGAAATGAAGCTTTCTTT. Protein product: CASRKTGNEAFF.